These 26 T cell receptor beta chains were sequenced from one sample in a study of blood T cell repertoires in COVID-19. The repertoire was sequenced with immunoSEQ multiplex PCR; TCRdb's copy has only in-frame clones and lacks some. Of more than 200,000 clones in the sample, 85% to 90% were seen once. Specimen: peripheral blood. The source of these receptors is a man aged 50 to 60 with COVID-19, enrolled during active disease.

This chain uses TRBV2 with TRBJ2-1; 8 bases are shared with TRBD2. V was pared by 4 bases and J by 5 bases, with 7 bases of the junction left unmatched. Germline V gene sequence: CDR1 SNHLY, CDR2 FYNNEI. The CDR3 is made up of 15 amino acids. The CDR3 sequence is CASSGRLAGHNEQFF. CDR3 nucleotides: TGTGCCAGCAGTGGTCGTCTAGCGGGCCACAATGAGCAGTTCTTC.

This rearrangement joins TRBV9 to TRBJ1-2; D is unresolved. The CDR3 loop spans 14 amino acids. Per germline, CDR1 SGDLS and CDR2 YYNGEE. With 4 bases removed from V and 4 bases from J, the gap between germline ends came to 14 bases. The CDR3 sequence is CASSPRGQFYGYTF. CDR3 nucleotide sequence: TGTGCCAGCAGCCCCAGAGGGCAGTTCTATGGCTACACCTTC.

The chain is built from TRBV7-9 and TRBJ1-1; maybe TRBD1 (6 bases). The V gene's germline CDR1 is SEHNR and CDR2 FQNEAQ (reference sequence). The CDR3 length is 17 residues. Trimming shortened V by 0 bases and J by 3 bases, and 17 bases separated the two germline ends. In DNA, the CDR3 is TGTGCCAGCAGCTTAGCGCCCCTCGGGACACGGGACACTGAAGCTTTCTTT. Encoded protein: CASSLAPLGTRDTEAFF.

A single count supports this clone. The J gene is TRBJ1-1, the V gene TRBV6-1, with a weak D call TRBD1 (6 bases). Germline CDR1 reads MNHNS; CDR2 reads SASEGT. The CDR3 totals 15 residues. V shed 1 base and J shed 7 bases, with 16 bases lying between them. The CDR3 sequence is CASSEGAMGAIEAFF. CDR3 nucleotide sequence: TGTGCCAGCAGTGAAGGGGCGATGGGGGCTATTGAAGCTTTCTTT.

J is TRBJ2-7 and V is TRBV9; no clear D. Germline V gene lookup returns CDR1 SGDLS and CDR2 YYNGEE. The ends were cut back, 7 bases at V and 3 bases at J, with 11 bases in the middle. The CDR3 runs 12 residues. CDR3 bases: TGTGCCAGCGGTGATAGATACTACGAGCAGTACTTC. It translates to CASGDRYYEQYF.

This clone appeared once. This rearrangement joins TRBV11-2 to TRBJ2-7; 12 nucleotides agree with TRBD2. Germline V gives CDR1 SGHAT, CDR2 FQNNGV. V shed 0 bases, J shed 4 bases, and the junction held 4 bases outside the gene matches. There are 16 residues in the CDR3. The CDR3 coding sequence is TGTGCCAGCAGCTTAGAGGTGACTAGCGGGAGTTACGAGCAGTACTTC. Its translation: CASSLEVTSGSYEQYF.

This clone was observed once. This chain joins TRBV12-3 or TRBV12-4 and TRBJ1-1, with a possible D match to TRBD1 (6 bases). The CDR3 is 13 residues long. Deletions cut 7 bases from V and 1 base from J, with 10 bases between. The CDR3 here is CASKLDRNTEAFF. CDR3 nucleotide sequence: TGTGCCAGCAAACTGGACAGGAACACTGAAGCTTTCTTT.

This rearrangement joins TRBV7-9 to TRBJ1-2; maybe TRBD1 (5 bases). The CDR3 has 13 amino acids. The V gene lost 5 bases and the J gene lost 6 bases, with 13 bases spanning the gap. CDR1 and CDR2 (germline): SEHNR, FQNEAQ (reference sequence). The CDR3 loop is CASSQTANHGYTF. For the CDR3, the DNA is TGTGCCAGCAGCCAGACAGCGAACCATGGCTACACCTTC.

The chain uses TRBV18 and TRBJ1-6, with 7 bases aligning to TRBD1. V gave up 3 bases and J gave up 7 bases; unmatched junction bases: 3. This CDR3 has 14 amino acids. CDR1 is KGHSH and CDR2 is LQKENI in the germline V gene. In DNA form, the CDR3 reads TGTGCCAGCTCACCGACAGGGTTAAATTCACCCCTCCACTTT. It specifies CASSPTGLNSPLHF.

The chain joins TRBV6-1 to TRBJ1-3, with TRBD1 matching over 8 bases. This CDR3 region has 17 residues. Losses at the gene ends were 0 bases for V and 1 base for J; bases not matched to a gene: 5. In germline, CDR1 is MNHNS, CDR2 SASEGT. The CDR3 sequence: CASSEAGTGGSGNTIYF. The CDR3 nucleotides are TGTGCCAGCAGTGAAGCGGGGACAGGTGGATCTGGAAACACCATATATTTT.

V and J are TRBV29-1 and TRBJ2-2; TRBD2 matches 7 bases. There are 14 residues in the CDR3. The V segment lost 4 bases and the J segment 2 bases; nucleotides outside the gene matches: 4. Germline CDR1 reads SQVTM; CDR2 reads ANQGSEA. The CDR3 bases are TGCAGCGTTGTTGGGACTACTAACACCGGGGAGCTGTTTTTT. It translates to CSVVGTTNTGELFF.

The chain has TRBV7-8 and TRBJ2-2, with D tentatively TRBD1 (5 bases). CDR1 is SGHVS and CDR2 is FQNEAQ in the germline V gene. The CDR3 consists of 15 residues. With 8 bases removed from V and 4 bases from J, the gap between germline ends came to 17 bases. CDR3: CASRRDREGTGELFF. CDR3 sequence (DNA): TGTGCCAGCCGACGCGACAGAGAAGGCACCGGGGAGCTGTTTTTT.

The V gene is TRBV5-6, the J gene TRBJ2-4, with 10 positions matching TRBD2. The CDR3 totals 15 residues. Trimming took 4 bases from V and 4 from J; bases not matched to a gene: 5. Germline values: CDR1 SGHDT, CDR2 YYEEEE. CDR3 residues: CASSVLAGDKNIQYF. CDR3 coding DNA: TGTGCCAGCAGCGTGCTAGCGGGGGATAAAAACATTCAGTACTTC. The full variable domain, rest sourced from reference TRBV5-6 and TRBJ2-4, is DAGVTQSPTHLIKTRGQQVTLRCSPKSGHDTVSWYQQALGQGPQFIFQYYEEEERQRGNFPDRFSGHQFPNYSSELNVNALLLGDSALYLCASSVLAGDKNIQYFGAGTRLSVL.

The V call is TRBV7-9, the J call TRBJ2-3; 8 bases map to TRBD2. CDR3 size: 17 residues. After removal of 3 bases from V and 4 bases from J, the junction contained 12 bases not matched to a gene. Germline assignment: CDR1 SEHNR and CDR2 FQNEAQ (reference sequence). CDR3 DNA: TGTGCCAGCAGCTTCACGAAGCGCGGGGGGCTGGCAGATACGCAGTATTTT. Its protein is CASSFTKRGGLADTQYF.

This clone occurred once. V usage is TRBV5-1 and J usage is TRBJ1-1; D remains unclear. This CDR3 is 12 amino acids long. In germline, CDR1 is SGHRS, CDR2 YFSETQ. V was trimmed by 4 bases and J by 3 bases, leaving 7 bases between them. The CDR3 sequence: CASSTGYTEAFF. In DNA form, the CDR3 reads TGCGCCAGCAGCACGGGTTACACTGAAGCTTTCTTT.

The chain joins TRBV29-1 to TRBJ2-7; perhaps TRBD1 as D (5 bases). The ends were cut back, 1 base at V and 6 bases at J, with 10 bases in the middle. In germline, CDR1 is SQVTM, CDR2 ANQGSEA. The CDR3 consists of 12 residues. This chain's CDR3 is CSVEVWQGEQYF. The DNA for the CDR3 is TGCAGCGTTGAAGTCTGGCAGGGCGAGCAGTACTTC.

The rearrangement links TRBV2 to TRBJ2-2; a possible D gene is TRBD1 (5 bases). The CDR3 totals 13 residues. With 4 bases removed from V and 4 bases from J, the gap between germline ends came to 7 bases. CDR1 and CDR2 from the germline V gene are SNHLY and FYNNEI. CDR3 amino acids: CASSGTGTGELFF. The CDR3 region has the DNA TGTGCCAGCAGTGGAACAGGCACCGGGGAGCTGTTTTTT. Looking up the rest from reference TRBV2 and TRBJ2-2 gives the full variable domain: EPEVTQTPSHQVTQMGQEVILRCVPISNHLYFYWYRQILGQKVEFLVSFYNNEISEKSEIFDDQFSVERPDGSNFTLKIRSTKLEDSAMYFCASSGTGTGELFFGEGSRLTVL.

The rearrangement uses TRBV30 and TRBJ1-4; TRBD1 is a possible D gene (5 bases). Trimming shortened V by 2 bases and J by 4 bases, and 14 bases separated the two germline ends. This CDR3 contains 15 residues. Germline CDR1 reads GTSNPN; CDR2 reads SVGIG (reference sequence). The CDR3 region has the DNA TGTGCCTGGAGTATCCAGGGATTAGGTAATGAAAAACTGTTTTTT. This sequence encodes CAWSIQGLGNEKLFF. Complete variable domain (other parts from reference TRBV30 and TRBJ1-4): SQTIHQWPATLVQPVGSPLSLECTVEGTSNPNLYWYRQAAGRGLQLLFYSVGIGQISSEVPQNLSASRPQDRQFILSSKKLLLSDSGFYLCAWSIQGLGNEKLFFGSGTQLSVL.

The V gene is TRBV10-2, the J gene TRBJ2-1, with 13 bases identical to TRBD2. The CDR3 runs 19 residues. Germline V gives CDR1 WSHSY, CDR2 SAAADI. V lost 6 bases to trimming and J lost 1 base; unmatched junction nucleotides: 12. The CDR3 sequence is CASRGPGLAGSESYNEQFF. The CDR3 DNA follows: TGCGCCAGCAGGGGACCGGGACTAGCGGGGTCTGAGTCCTACAATGAGCAGTTCTTC.

V gene TRBV5-4 combines with J gene TRBJ2-7; 7 positions match TRBD1. CDR3 size: 15 residues. CDR1 is SGHNT, CDR2 YYREEE, per germline (reference sequence). The V gene end was trimmed by 3 bases and the J gene end by 3 bases; junction bases not matched to a gene: 9. The DNA for the CDR3 is TGTGCCAGCAGCTCACAGGGGAATCTTGGCTACGAGCAGTACTTC. This codes for CASSSQGNLGYEQYF.

The J gene is TRBJ2-1, the V gene TRBV15; TRBD2 matches 9 bases. The CDR3 contains 18 residues. With 5 bases clipped from V and 7 bases from J, the junction kept 18 bases outside the gene matches. The V gene's germline CDR1 is LNHNV and CDR2 YYDKDF (reference sequence). As DNA, the CDR3 is TGTGCCACCAGCTCCCCCCTCGGGCGGGGGGGCAAGAATAATGAGCAGTTCTTC. It encodes CATSSPLGRGGKNNEQFF.

The chain links TRBV6-5 to TRBJ1-1; the match to TRBD1 covers 9 bases. This CDR3 contains 15 residues. V lost 4 bases and J lost 4; bases outside the gene matches: 7. The germline V gene encodes CDR1 MNHEY and CDR2 SVGAGI. CDR3 loop: CASSWTGVRSTEAFF. CDR3 DNA: TGTGCCAGCAGTTGGACAGGGGTCCGTAGCACTGAAGCTTTCTTT.

The CDR3 reads CASSLGLLLHNEQFF. As DNA, the CDR3 is TGTGCCAGCAGCTTGGGACTCCTCCTCCACAATGAGCAGTTCTTC. The chain has TRBV5-4 and TRBJ2-1; no firm D call. CDR3 length equals 15 residues. Germline CDR1 SGHNT, CDR2 YYREEE (reference sequence). V shed 0 bases and J shed 5 bases, with 12 bases lying between them. Complete variable domain (other parts from reference TRBV5-4 and TRBJ2-1): ETGVTQSPTHLIKTRGQQVTLRCSSQSGHNTVSWYQQALGQGPQFIFQYYREEENGRGNFPPRFSGLQFPNYSSELNVNALELDDSALYLCASSLGLLLHNEQFFGPGTRLTVL.

This sequence joins TRBV6-1 and TRBJ2-7; 10 nucleotides line up with TRBD1. The CDR3 length is 18 residues. Germline V CDR1 and CDR2: MNHNS, SASEGT. V was clipped by 2 bases and J by 5 bases; unmatched bases: 15. The CDR3 spells CASSELGGTTGGGDEQYF. The CDR3 region has the DNA TGTGCCAGCAGTGAACTCGGTGGAACGACAGGGGGCGGTGACGAGCAGTACTTC.

V is TRBV11-2 and J is TRBJ2-7; D might be TRBD2 (7 bases). CDR3 length: 17 amino acids. The germline CDR1 and CDR2 sequences are SGHAT and FQNNGV. Trimming pared 1 base from V and 0 bases from J, leaving 16 bases between. As DNA, the CDR3 is TGTGCCAGCAGCTTAGGTACGGGGGGCAAAGCCTCCTACGAGCAGTACTTC. As protein: CASSLGTGGKASYEQYF. The whole variable domain, remainder taken from reference TRBV11-2 and TRBJ2-7, is EAGVAQSPRYKIIEKRQSVAFWCNPISGHATLYWYQQILGQGPKLLIQFQNNGVVDDSQLPKDRFSAERLKGVDSTLKIQPAKLEDSAVYLCASSLGTGGKASYEQYFGPGTRLTVT.

The gene calls are TRBV4-2 and TRBJ2-2; D is undetermined. Per the germline V gene, CDR1 is LGHNA and CDR2 is YNFKEQ. The CDR3 consists of 14 residues. Trimming pared 0 bases from V and 0 bases from J, leaving 2 bases between. The CDR3 spells CASSQDTNTGELFF. The DNA for the CDR3 is TGTGCCAGCAGCCAAGACACGAACACCGGGGAGCTGTTTTTT.